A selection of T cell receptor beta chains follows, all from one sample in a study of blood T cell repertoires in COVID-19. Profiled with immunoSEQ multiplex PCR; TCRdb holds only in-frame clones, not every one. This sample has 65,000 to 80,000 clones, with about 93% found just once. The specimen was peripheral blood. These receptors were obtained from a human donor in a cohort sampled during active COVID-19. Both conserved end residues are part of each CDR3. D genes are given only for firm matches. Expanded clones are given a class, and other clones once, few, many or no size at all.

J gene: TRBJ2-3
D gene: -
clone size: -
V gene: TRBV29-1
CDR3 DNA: TGCAGCGTTGAATCAATGGGGCAGGGTTGGGATACGCAGTATTTT
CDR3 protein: CSVESMGQGWDTQYF

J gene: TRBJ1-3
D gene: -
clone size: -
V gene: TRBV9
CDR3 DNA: TGTGCCAGCAGCGTCGCGACAGGTAACTCTGGAAACACCATATATTTT
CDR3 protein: CASSVATGNSGNTIYF

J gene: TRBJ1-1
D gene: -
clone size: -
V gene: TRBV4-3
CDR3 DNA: TGCGCCAGCAGCCAACTACAGGACATGAACACTGAAGCTTTCTTT
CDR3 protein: CASSQLQDMNTEAFF

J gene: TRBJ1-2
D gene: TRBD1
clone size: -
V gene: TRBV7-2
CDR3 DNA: TGTGCCAGCAGCTTCGGGGGACAGGGCGGAGGCTACACCTTC
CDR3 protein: CASSFGGQGGGYTF

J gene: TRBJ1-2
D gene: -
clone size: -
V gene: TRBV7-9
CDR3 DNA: TGTGCCAGCAGCTTAGACGCGCGGGGTGGTGGCTACACCTTC
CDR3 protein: CASSLDARGGGYTF

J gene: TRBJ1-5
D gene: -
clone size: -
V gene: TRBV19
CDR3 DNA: TGTGCCAGTAGTATCGAGCAGGGAAATCAGCCCCAGCATTTT
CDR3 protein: CASSIEQGNQPQHF

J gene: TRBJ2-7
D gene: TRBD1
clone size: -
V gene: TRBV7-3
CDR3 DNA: TGTGCCAGCAGCCCCAACCAGGGGGCGGACTACGAGCAGTACTTC
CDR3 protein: CASSPNQGADYEQYF

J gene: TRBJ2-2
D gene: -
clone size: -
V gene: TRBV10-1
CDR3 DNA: TGCGCCAGCAGTGAGGACTCTGCCGGGGAGCTGTTTTTT
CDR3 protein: CASSEDSAGELFF

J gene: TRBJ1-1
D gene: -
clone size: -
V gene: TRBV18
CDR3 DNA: TGTGCCAGCTCACCAGATGCCAGGAACACTGAAGCTTTCTTT
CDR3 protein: CASSPDARNTEAFF

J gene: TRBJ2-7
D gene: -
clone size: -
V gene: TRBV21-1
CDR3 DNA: TGTGCCAGCAGCATTCCACGACAGGGGGCCTACGAGCAGTACTTC
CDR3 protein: CASSIPRQGAYEQYF

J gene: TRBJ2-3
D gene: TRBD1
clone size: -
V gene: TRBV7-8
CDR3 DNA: TGTGCCAGCAGCCCCGACAGGGGGACCACAGATACGCAGTATTTT
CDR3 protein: CASSPDRGTTDTQYF

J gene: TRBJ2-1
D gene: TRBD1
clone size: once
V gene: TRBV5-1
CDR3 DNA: TGCGCCAGCAGCCAAAGGACAGGGGAAAATATCCACAATGAGCAGTTCTTC
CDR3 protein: CASSQRTGENIHNEQFF

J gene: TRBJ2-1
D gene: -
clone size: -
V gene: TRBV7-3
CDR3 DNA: TGTGCCAGCAGCTTAAGTCAGGGTGGGTACAATGAGCAGTTCTTC
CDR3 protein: CASSLSQGGYNEQFF

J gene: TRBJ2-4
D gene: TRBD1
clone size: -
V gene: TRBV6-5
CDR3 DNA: TGTGCCAGCAGTAGGGGGACAGGGTACAAAAACATTCAGTACTTC
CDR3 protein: CASSRGTGYKNIQYF

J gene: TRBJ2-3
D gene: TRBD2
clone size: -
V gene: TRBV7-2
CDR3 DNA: TGTGCCAGCAGCTTAGTTCTAGCGGGGGAGGGAGATACGCAGTATTTT
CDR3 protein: CASSLVLAGEGDTQYF

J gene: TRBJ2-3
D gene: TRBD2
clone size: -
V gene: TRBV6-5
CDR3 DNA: TGTGCCAGCAGTAAGCTAGCGGGGGAAGATACGCAGTATTTT
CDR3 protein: CASSKLAGEDTQYF

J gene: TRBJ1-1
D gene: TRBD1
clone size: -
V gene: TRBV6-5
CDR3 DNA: TGTGCCAGCAGTTCGACAGGGAGTACTGAAGCTTTCTTT
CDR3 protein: CASSSTGSTEAFF

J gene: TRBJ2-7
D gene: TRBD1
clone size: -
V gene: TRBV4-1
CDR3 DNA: TGCGCCAGCAGCCGGAATCCGACAGGGGACTACGAGCAGTACTTC
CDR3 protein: CASSRNPTGDYEQYF

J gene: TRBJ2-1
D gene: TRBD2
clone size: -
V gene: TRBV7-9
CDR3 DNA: TGTGCCAGCAGCTCCCTACTAGCGGGGGGGCATAATGAGCAGTTCTTC
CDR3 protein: CASSSLLAGGHNEQFF

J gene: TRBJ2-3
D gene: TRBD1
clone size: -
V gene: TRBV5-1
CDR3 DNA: TGCGCCAGCAACCTTCAGGGTAGGGGGCTCACAGATACGCAGTATTTT
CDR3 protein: CASNLQGRGLTDTQYF

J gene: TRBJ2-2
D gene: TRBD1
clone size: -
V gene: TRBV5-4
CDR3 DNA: TGTGCCAGCAGCTTGGCCGGGACAGGGGTGGCCGGGGAGCTGTTTTTT
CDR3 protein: CASSLAGTGVAGELFF

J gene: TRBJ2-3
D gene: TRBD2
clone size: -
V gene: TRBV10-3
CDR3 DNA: TGTGCCATCAGCGCTAGCGGGGCGTTCACAGATACGCAGTATTTT
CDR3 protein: CAISASGAFTDTQYF

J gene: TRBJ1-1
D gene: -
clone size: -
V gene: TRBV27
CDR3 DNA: TGTGCCAGCAGGTGGGGCAGGGGGAACACTGAAGCTTTCTTT
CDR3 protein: CASRWGRGNTEAFF

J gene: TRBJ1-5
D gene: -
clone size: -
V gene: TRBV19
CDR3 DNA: TGTGCCAGTATCTTAACGGGTAGCAATCAGCCCCAGCATTTT
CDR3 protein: CASILTGSNQPQHF

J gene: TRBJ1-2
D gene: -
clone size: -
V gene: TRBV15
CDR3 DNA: TGTGCCACCAGCTCCAACTCCCCAGGGTATGGCTACACCTTC
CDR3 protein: CATSSNSPGYGYTF

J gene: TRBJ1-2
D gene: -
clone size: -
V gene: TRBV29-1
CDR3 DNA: TGCAGCGTTGAGCCAGGCTATGGCTACACCTTC
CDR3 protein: CSVEPGYGYTF

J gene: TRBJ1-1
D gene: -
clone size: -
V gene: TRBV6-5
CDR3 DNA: TGTGCCAGCAGTTACTGGGAGGGGTCGAACACTGAAGCTTTCTTT
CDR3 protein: CASSYWEGSNTEAFF

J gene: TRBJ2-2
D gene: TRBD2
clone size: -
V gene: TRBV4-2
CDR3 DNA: TGTGCCAGCAGCCAAGCAGGGCGAATAGCGGGGTCCGGGGAGCTGTTTTTT
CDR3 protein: CASSQAGRIAGSGELFF

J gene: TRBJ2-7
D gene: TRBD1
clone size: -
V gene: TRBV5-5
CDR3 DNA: TGTGCCAGCAGCTTGGGGCAGGGGGATTACGAGCAGTACTTC
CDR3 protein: CASSLGQGDYEQYF

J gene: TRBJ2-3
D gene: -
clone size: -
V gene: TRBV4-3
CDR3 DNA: TGCGCCAGCAGCCAAGAACAGGTCGATACGCAGTATTTT
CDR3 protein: CASSQEQVDTQYF

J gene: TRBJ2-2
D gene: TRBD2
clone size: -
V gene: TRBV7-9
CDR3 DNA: TGTGCCAGCAGCTCCGCGGTGGGACTAGCGGGTCCAAACACCGGGGAGCTGTTTTTT
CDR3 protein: CASSSAVGLAGPNTGELFF

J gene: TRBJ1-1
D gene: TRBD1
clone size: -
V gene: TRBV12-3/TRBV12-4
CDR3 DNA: TGTGCCAGCAGTTTGACAGGGGACACTGAAGCTTTCTTT
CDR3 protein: CASSLTGDTEAFF

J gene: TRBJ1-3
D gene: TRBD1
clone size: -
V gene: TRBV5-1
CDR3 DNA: TGCGCCAGCAGCCCCGGGACAGCCTCTGGAAACACCATATATTTT
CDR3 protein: CASSPGTASGNTIYF

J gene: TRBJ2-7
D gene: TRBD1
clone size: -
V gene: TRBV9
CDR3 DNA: TGTGCAATCACGCCGGGACAGGGCACCGGGCACCCCTACGAGCAGTACTTC
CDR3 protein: CAITPGQGTGHPYEQYF

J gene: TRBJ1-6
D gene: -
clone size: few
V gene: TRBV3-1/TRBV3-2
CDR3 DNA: TGTGCCAGCAGCCAAGTTCGGGGTTTATCACCCCTCCACTTT
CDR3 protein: CASSQVRGLSPLHF

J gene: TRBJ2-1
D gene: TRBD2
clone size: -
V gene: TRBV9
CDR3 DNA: TGTGCCAGCAGCCTCCAGCTCGAAGGGAGCGGGGGAAGTGAGCAGTTCTTC
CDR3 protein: CASSLQLEGSGGSEQFF

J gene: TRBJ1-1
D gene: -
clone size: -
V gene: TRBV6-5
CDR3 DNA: TGTGCCAGCAGGACGGACAGTGGGACTGAAGCTTTCTTT
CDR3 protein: CASRTDSGTEAFF

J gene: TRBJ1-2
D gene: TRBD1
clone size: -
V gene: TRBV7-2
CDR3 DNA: TGTGCCAGCAGCTTAAACTCGGGACAGGGGGCTAGTGGCTACACCTTC
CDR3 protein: CASSLNSGQGASGYTF

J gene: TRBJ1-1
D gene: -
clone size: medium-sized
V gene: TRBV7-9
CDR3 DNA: TGTGCCAGCAACCCTGCAGGGCAAGCTTTCTTT
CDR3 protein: CASNPAGQAFF

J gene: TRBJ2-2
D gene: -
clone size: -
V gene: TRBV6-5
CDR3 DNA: TGTGCCAGCAGCGGAGGGGTAACCGGGGAGCTGTTTTTT
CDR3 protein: CASSGGVTGELFF

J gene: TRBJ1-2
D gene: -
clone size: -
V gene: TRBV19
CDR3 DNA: TGTGCCAGTAGTCCTCGGGGGACGCACCCCGGGTTTAGGAACTATGGCTACACCTTC
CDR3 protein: CASSPRGTHPGFRNYGYTF

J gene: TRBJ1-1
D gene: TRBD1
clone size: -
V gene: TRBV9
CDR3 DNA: TGTGCCAGCAGCGGACAGGGGGCGATGAACACTGAAGCTTTCTTT
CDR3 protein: CASSGQGAMNTEAFF

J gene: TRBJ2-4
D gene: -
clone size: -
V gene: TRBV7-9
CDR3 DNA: TGTGCCAGCAGCCCCCGAATACCGGGACACCCGTTCGAAAACATTCAGTACTTC
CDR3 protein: CASSPRIPGHPFENIQYF

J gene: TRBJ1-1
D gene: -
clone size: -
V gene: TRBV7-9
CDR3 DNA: TGTGCCAGCAGCTTGCGGACAGCGAGAGAAGCTTTCTTT
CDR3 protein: CASSLRTAREAFF

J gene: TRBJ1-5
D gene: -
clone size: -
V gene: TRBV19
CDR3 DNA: TGCGCCAGTAGCCGCGAGGTTGAGCCCCAGCATTTT
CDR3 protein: CASSREVEPQHF

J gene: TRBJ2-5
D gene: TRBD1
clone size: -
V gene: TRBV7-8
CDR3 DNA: TGTGCCAGCAGCCCTGGTGGGACAGGGATACCTCAAGAGACCCAGTACTTC
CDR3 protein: CASSPGGTGIPQETQYF

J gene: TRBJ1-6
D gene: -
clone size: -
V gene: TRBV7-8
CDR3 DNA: TGTGCCAGCAGCTTACCGGCAGGGATAAAGTCACCCCTCCACTTT
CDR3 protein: CASSLPAGIKSPLHF

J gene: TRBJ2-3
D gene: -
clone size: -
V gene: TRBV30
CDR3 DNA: TGTGCCTGGAGTGTTAGAAGATTAGATACGCAGTATTTT
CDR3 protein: CAWSVRRLDTQYF

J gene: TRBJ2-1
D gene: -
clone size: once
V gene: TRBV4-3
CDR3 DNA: TGCGCCAGCAGCCAAGATCGTTTCGGGAGCAATGAGCAGTTCTTC
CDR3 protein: CASSQDRFGSNEQFF

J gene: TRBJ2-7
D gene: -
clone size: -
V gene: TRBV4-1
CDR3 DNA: TGCGCCAGCAGCCAATACGACAGGGACTTATACGAGCAGTACTTC
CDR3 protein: CASSQYDRDLYEQYF

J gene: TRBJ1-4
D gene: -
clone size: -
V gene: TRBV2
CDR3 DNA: TGTGCCAGCAGTAGCCGACAGACCTCTAATGAAAAACTGTTTTTT
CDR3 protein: CASSSRQTSNEKLFF

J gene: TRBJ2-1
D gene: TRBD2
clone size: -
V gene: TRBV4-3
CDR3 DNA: TGCGCCAGCAGCCCGGGACTAGCGGGGGGGCCGGTCAATTTCAATGAGCAGTTCTTC
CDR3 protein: CASSPGLAGGPVNFNEQFF

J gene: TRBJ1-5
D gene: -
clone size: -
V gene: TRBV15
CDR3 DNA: TGTGCCACCAGCAGAGACTACACAGCTAATCAGCCCCAGCATTTT
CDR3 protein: CATSRDYTANQPQHF

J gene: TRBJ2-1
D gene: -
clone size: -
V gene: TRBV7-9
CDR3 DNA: TGTGCCAGCAGCTTAGTGGAGGGCTTACTCCTCTCCTACAATGAGCAGTTCTTC
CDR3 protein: CASSLVEGLLLSYNEQFF

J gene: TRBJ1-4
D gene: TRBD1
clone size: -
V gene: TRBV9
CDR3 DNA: TGTGCCAGCAGCGCCGGGACAGGGAATGAAAAACTGTTTTTT
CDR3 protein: CASSAGTGNEKLFF

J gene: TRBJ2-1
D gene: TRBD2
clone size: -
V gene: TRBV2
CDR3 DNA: TGTGCCAGCAGCGAACTAGCGGGGGGGTACAATGAGCAGTTCTTC
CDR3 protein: CASSELAGGYNEQFF

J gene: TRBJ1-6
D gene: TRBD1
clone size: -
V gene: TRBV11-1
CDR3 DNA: TGTGCCAGCACCCAGGGACAGGGGTCTAATTCACCCCTCCACTTT
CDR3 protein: CASTQGQGSNSPLHF